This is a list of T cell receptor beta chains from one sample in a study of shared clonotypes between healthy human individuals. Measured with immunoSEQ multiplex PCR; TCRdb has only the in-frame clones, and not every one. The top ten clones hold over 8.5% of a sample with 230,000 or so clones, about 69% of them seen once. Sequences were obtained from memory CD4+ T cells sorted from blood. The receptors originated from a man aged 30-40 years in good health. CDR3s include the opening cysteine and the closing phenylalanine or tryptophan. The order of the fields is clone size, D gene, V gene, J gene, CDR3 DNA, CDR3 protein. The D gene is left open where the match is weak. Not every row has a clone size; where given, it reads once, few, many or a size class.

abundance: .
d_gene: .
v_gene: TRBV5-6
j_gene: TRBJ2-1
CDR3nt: TGTGCCAGCAGCCAAATGCCCCCCTCCCATGAGCAGTTCTTC
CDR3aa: CASSQMPPSHEQFF

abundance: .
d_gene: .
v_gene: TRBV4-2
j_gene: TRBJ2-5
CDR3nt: TGTGCCAGCAGCCAAGTCAAGGCGGAGGGGGGCGTCGGCCAGTACTTC
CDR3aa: CASSQVKAEGGVGQYF

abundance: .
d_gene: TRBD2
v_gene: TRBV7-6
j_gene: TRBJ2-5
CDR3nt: TGTGCCAGCAACCCACTAGCGGGAGCTGGGGACGGAGAGACCCAGTACTTC
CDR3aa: CASNPLAGAGDGETQYF

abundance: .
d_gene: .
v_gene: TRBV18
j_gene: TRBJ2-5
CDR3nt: TGTGCCAGCTCACCGAGGACAGGCGGGGTGGAGACCCAGTACTTC
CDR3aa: CASSPRTGGVETQYF

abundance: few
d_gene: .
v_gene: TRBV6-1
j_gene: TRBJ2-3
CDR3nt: TGTGCCAGCAGTGTCGAAAGCAGGGCTGCCCCAGATACGCAGTATTTT
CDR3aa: CASSVESRAAPDTQYF

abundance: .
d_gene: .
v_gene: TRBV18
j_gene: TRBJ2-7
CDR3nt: TGTGCCAGCTCACCTCAGTCCCAGTCCTACGAGCAGTACTTC
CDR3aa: CASSPQSQSYEQYF

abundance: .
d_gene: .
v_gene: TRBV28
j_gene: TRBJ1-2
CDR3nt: TGTGCCAGCAGTTCTCAGGGGACCAACTATGGCTACACCTTC
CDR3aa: CASSSQGTNYGYTF

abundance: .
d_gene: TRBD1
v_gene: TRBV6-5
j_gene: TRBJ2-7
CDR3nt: TGTGCCAGCTCGAACCCACAGGGGGCCTACGAGCAGTACTTC
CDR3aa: CASSNPQGAYEQYF

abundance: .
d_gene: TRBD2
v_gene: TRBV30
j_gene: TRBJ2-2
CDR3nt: TGTGCCTGCGTGCGGCGTAGCGGGAGTGCTAACACCGGGGAGCTGTTTTTT
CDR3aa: CACVRRSGSANTGELFF

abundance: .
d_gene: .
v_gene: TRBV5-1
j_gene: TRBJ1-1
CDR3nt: TGCGCCAGCAGTGGTAGTGGGGGGAACACTGAAGCTTTCTTT
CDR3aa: CASSGSGGNTEAFF

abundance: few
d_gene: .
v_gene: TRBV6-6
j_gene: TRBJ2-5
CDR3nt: TGTGCCAGCAGTACAGAATCTTGGGGGCGGGAGACCCAGTACTTC
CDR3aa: CASSTESWGRETQYF

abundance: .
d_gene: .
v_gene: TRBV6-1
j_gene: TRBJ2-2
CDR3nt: TGTGCCAGGAGAGAGATAGGGTCGGGGGAGCTGTTTTTT
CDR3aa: CARREIGSGELFF

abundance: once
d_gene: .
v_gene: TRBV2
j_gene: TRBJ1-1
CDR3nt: TGTGCCAGCAGGGACGACGCAGCTAGGAACACTGAAGCTTTCTTT
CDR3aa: CASRDDAARNTEAFF

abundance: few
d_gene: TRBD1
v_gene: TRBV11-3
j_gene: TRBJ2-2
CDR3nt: TGTGCCAGCAGCTTGGGACAGGGAAACACCGGGGAGCTGTTTTTT
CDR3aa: CASSLGQGNTGELFF

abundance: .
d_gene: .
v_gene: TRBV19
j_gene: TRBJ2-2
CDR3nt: TGTGCCAGTAGACCTATTAACACCGGGGAGCTGTTTTTT
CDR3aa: CASRPINTGELFF

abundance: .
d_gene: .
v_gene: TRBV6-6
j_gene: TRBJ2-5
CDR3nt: TGTGCCAGCAACTACTATGGGATTCAAGAGACCCAGTACTTC
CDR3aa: CASNYYGIQETQYF

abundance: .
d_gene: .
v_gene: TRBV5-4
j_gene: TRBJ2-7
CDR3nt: TGTGCCAGCAGCTTGGCCCGGGGATCCTACGAGCAGTACTTC
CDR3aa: CASSLARGSYEQYF

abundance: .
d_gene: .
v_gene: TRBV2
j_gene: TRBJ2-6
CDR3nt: TGTGCCAGCAGGGGGGACATGATCTCTGGGGCCAACGTCCTGACTTTC
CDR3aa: CASRGDMISGANVLTF

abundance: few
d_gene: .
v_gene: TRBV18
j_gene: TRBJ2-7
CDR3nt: TGTGCCAGCTCCACAGAAGCGGGCGTCTACGAGCAGTACTTC
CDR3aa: CASSTEAGVYEQYF

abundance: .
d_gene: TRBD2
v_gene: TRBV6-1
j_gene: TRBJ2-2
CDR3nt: TGTGCCAGCAGAGCGGGATCGAACACCGGGGAGCTGTTTTTT
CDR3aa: CASRAGSNTGELFF

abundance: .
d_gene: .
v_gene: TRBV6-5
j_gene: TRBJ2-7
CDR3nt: TGTGCCAGCAGTGGGTTAGCCCACAAGACGATCGAGCAGTACTTC
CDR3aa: CASSGLAHKTIEQYF